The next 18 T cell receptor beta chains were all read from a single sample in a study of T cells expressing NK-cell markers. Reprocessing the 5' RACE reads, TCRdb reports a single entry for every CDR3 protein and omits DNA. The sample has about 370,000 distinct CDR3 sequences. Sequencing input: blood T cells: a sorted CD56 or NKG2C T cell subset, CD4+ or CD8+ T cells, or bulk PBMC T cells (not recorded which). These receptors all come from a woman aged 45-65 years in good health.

CDR3 loop: CASSLGAGGITDTQYF. This sequence joins TRBV4-1 and TRBJ2-3; TCRdb selects TRBD1, and the lack of DNA leaves this call unchecked. This CDR3 has 16 amino acids. Germline CDR1 is MGHRA and CDR2 is YSYEKL.

The CDR3 reads CATAHAYTGELFF. This chain uses TRBV5-1 with TRBJ2-2; TCRdb's D gene call, TRBD1, goes unchecked for lack of DNA. The CDR3 sequence is 13 residues long. Germline V gives CDR1 SGHRS, CDR2 YFSETQ.

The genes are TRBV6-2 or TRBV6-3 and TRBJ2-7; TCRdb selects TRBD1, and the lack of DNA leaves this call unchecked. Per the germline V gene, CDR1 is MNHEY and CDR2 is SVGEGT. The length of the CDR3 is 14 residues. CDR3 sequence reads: CASTITGQKYEQYF.

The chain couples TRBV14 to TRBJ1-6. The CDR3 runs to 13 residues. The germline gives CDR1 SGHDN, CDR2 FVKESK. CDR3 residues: CASSQIGNSPLHF.

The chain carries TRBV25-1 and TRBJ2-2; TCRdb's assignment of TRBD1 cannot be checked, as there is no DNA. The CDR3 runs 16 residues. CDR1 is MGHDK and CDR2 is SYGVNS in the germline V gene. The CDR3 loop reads CASSDPRAGWAGELFF.

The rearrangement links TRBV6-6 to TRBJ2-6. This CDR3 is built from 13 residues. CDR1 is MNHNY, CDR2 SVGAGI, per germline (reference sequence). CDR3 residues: CATQTSGANVLTF.

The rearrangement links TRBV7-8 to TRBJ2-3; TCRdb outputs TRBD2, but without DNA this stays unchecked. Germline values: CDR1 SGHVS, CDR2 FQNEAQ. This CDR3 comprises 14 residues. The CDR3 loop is CASSALAVRVTQYF.

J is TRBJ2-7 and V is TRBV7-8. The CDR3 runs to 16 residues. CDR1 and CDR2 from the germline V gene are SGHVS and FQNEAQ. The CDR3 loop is CASSLKRLLPFYEQYF.

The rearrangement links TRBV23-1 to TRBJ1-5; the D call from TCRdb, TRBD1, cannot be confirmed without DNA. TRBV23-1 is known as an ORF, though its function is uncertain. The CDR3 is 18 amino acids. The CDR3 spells CASSQWRGKDSFNQPQHF.

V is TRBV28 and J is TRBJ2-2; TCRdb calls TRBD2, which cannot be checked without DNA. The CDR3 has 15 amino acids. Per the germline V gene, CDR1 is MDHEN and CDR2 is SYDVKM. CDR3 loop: CASFETSGTTGELFF.

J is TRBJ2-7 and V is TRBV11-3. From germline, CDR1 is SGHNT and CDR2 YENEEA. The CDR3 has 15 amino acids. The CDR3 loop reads CASSLQGTGSYEQYF.

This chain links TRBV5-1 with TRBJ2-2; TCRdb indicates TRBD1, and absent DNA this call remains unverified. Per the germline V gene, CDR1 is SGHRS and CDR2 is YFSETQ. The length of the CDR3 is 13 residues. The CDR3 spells CASSPRGRVELFF.

The CDR3 protein is CASSPSDRGRVGELFF. The chain has TRBV18 and TRBJ2-2; TCRdb calls TRBD1, which cannot be checked without DNA. This CDR3 has 16 amino acids. Germline CDR1 and CDR2: KGHSH and LQKENI. Variable domain in full (rest from reference TRBV18 and TRBJ2-2): NAGVMQNPRHLVRRRGQEARLRCSPMKGHSHVYWYRQLPEEGLKFMVYLQKENIIDESGMPKERFSAEFPKEGPSILRIQQVVRGDSAAYFCASSPSDRGRVGELFFGEGSRLTVL.

The CDR3 sequence is CSAEGQARGYTF. The rearrangement links TRBV20-1 to TRBJ1-2; TCRdb reports TRBD1, a call that lacks DNA to check it against. Germline V gives CDR1 DFQATT, CDR2 SNEGSKA (reference sequence). The CDR3 loop spans 12 amino acids.

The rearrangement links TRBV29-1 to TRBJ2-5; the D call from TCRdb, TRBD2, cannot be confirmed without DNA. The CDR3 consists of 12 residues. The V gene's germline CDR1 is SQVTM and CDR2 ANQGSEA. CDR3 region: CSSTSGRETQYF.

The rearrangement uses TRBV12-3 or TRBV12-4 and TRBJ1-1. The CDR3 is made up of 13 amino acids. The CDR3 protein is CASQGFGNTEAFF.

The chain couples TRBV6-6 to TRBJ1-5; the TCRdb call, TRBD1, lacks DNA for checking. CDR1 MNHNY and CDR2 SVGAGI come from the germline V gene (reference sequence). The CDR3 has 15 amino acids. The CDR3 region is CASDISRRGVQPQHF.

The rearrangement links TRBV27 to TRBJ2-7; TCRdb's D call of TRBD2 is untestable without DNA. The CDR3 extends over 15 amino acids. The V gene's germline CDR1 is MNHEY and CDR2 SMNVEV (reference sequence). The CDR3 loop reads CASSGTGTSVHEQYF.